Shown below are 18 T cell receptor beta chains from a single sample sequenced in a study of identical twins. MiXCR, run by TCRdb on the 5' RACE reads, gives a single entry per CDR3 protein. This table holds 1.5 million to 2 million distinct CDR3 sequences, around 29% found once. Sample: cord blood. The receptors were sampled from a newborn girl in good health.

J is TRBJ2-5 and V is TRBV7-9; D could derive from TRBD1 or TRBD2 (5 bases each). The better agreement between TRBJ2-7 and the DNA end casts doubt on the J call. Germline V gene lookup returns CDR1 SEHNR and CDR2 FQNEAQ (reference sequence). This CDR3 has 17 amino acids. CDR3 sequence: CASSTQPGALRAYEQYF. DNA of the CDR3: TGTGCCAGCAGCACCCAACCCGGGGCCCTGCGGGCCTACGAGCAGTACTTC.

As for this clonotype: A much larger clone differs by one base, so this may be a read error. The gene calls are TRBV10-3 and TRBJ2-4; the match to TRBD2 covers 13 bases. This CDR3 comprises 20 residues. Germline values: CDR1 ENHRY, CDR2 SYGVKD. Here the CDR3 DNA reads TGTGCCATCAGTGAGTTTGGGACTAGCGGGAAACATCTAGCCAAAATCATTCAGTACTTC. It encodes CAISEFGTSGKHLAKIIQYF.

This clonotype was detected only once. V usage is TRBV20-1 and J usage is TRBJ1-1; D is unresolved. Per germline, CDR1 DFQATT and CDR2 SNEGSKA (reference sequence). The CDR3 is 13 amino acids. Trimming took off 6 bases at V and 1 base at J, with 12 bases between the two ends. DNA of the CDR3: TGCAGTGCCGCCAGGACTGGGAACACTGAAGCTTTCTTT. Residues: CSAARTGNTEAFF.

This clonotype was seen only a few times. A much larger clone sits a single nucleotide away, making a read error possible. The V call is TRBV5-1, the J call TRBJ2-7, with unresolved D. The CDR3 is 12 amino acids. The V end lost 0 bases, the J end lost 6 bases, and 7 bases lay between the germline ends. CDR1 is SGHRS and CDR2 is YFSETQ in the germline V gene. This chain's CDR3 is CASSLDWGEQYF. CDR3 DNA sequence: TGCGCCAGCAGCTTGGACTGGGGCGAGCAGTACTTC.

This clonotype came up a few times. This chain connects TRBV9 to TRBJ2-7, with D possibly being TRBD1 or TRBD2 (5 bases each). Per germline, CDR1 SGDLS and CDR2 YYNGEE. The CDR3 is made up of 15 amino acids. V dropped 0 bases and J dropped 2 bases, with 12 bases sitting between them. CDR3 nucleotide sequence: TGTGCCAGCAGCGTAGCGGGGACCGCGGCCTACGAGCAGTACTTC. It encodes CASSVAGTAAYEQYF.

V is TRBV4-2 and J is TRBJ2-3, with 7 bases matching TRBD1. This CDR3 has 16 residues. Germline CDR1 is LGHNA and CDR2 is YNFKEQ. The V gene end was trimmed by 1 base and the J gene end by 0 bases; junction bases not matched to a gene: 4. This CDR3 is CASSQVAQGSTDTQYF. The CDR3 region has the DNA TGTGCCAGCAGCCAAGTTGCACAGGGGAGCACAGATACGCAGTATTTT.

This chain connects TRBV15 to TRBJ1-4; the D is unclear. This CDR3 contains 15 residues. Germline CDR1 and CDR2: LNHNV and YYDKDF (reference sequence). V dropped 0 bases and J dropped 8 bases, with 13 bases sitting between them. CDR3 nucleotides: TGTGCCACCAGCAGAGATCGGTGGCAGCAGGAAAAACTGTTTTTT. Translation gives CATSRDRWQQEKLFF.

In this sample, this clonotype turned up a few times. CDR3 in amino acids: CSAPTSGDPEQYF. In DNA, the CDR3 is TGCAGTGCGCCGACTAGCGGGGACCCAGAGCAGTACTTC. The chain combines TRBV20-1 with TRBJ2-7; TRBD2 aligns across 11 bases. The V gene end was trimmed by 6 bases and the J gene end by 7 bases; junction bases not matched to a gene: 8. This CDR3 is 13 amino acids long. Germline V gives CDR1 DFQATT, CDR2 SNEGSKA (reference sequence).

This clonotype was seen a few times. The J gene is TRBJ2-3, the V gene TRBV7-2; 12 bases are shared with TRBD2. The CDR3 has 17 amino acids. Germline CDR1 and CDR2: SGHTA and FQGNSA. V trimming: 5 bases; J trimming: 6 bases; junction bases outside the gene matches: 12. The CDR3 sequence is CASSKDRSSGGADTQYF. In nucleotides, the CDR3 is TGTGCCAGCAGCAAAGATCGATCTAGCGGGGGGGCGGATACGCAGTATTTT.

A few counts support this clonotype. The chain carries TRBV28 and TRBJ2-1, with 10 bases aligning to TRBD2. Germline trimming cut 7 bases from V and 6 bases from J; bases unmatched to any gene: 3. The length of the CDR3 is 13 residues. Germline CDR1 and CDR2: MDHEN and SYDVKM. The CDR3, as DNA: TGTGCCAGCACTAGCGGGGGTGTCAATGAGCAGTTCTTC. Translating it yields CASTSGGVNEQFF.

This clonotype was counted between two and nine times. The chain is built from TRBV20-1 and TRBJ2-3, with D perhaps given as TRBD1 or TRBD2 (6 bases each). V lost 6 bases and J lost 0, with 16 bases in between. This CDR3 comprises 15 residues. In germline, CDR1 is DFQATT, CDR2 SNEGSKA (reference sequence). For the CDR3, the DNA is TGCAGTGCCCGTCTGGGGGGCGGGAGCACAGATACGCAGTATTTT. Translation: CSARLGGGSTDTQYF.

This clonotype was seen repeatedly, ten times or more. This chain connects TRBV29-1 to TRBJ1-2; tentative D call: TRBD1 (6 bases). V lost 0 bases, J lost 8 bases, and 10 bases lay in between. CDR3 length: 12 amino acids. Per germline, CDR1 SQVTM and CDR2 ANQGSEA. The DNA of the CDR3 is TGCAGCGTTGAAGATCAACAGGGAGGCTACACCTTC. This encodes CSVEDQQGGYTF.

This clonotype was observed a handful of times. The chain uses TRBV20-1 and TRBJ1-2, with 8 bases that match TRBD1. Germline-derived CDR1 and CDR2 are DFQATT and SNEGSKA (reference sequence). Unmatched junction bases numbered 8, after V lost 7 bases and J lost 7 bases. This CDR3 region has 12 residues. CDR3 sequence (DNA): TGCAGTGACTTGGGACAGGAAGGTGGCTACACCTTC. Translated, it gives CSDLGQEGGYTF.

This clonotype occurred a few times. The chain has TRBV20-1 and TRBJ1-5; 10 bases align to TRBD1. V shed 0 bases and J 9 bases; nucleotides not matched to a gene: 8. The CDR3 totals 15 residues. Germline CDR1 reads DFQATT; CDR2 reads SNEGSKA (reference sequence). The chain's CDR3 is CSARDIRTGGGPQHF. The CDR3 nucleotides read TGCAGTGCTAGAGATATTAGGACAGGGGGAGGGCCCCAGCATTTT.

CDR3 amino acids: CASGEPLAGVHEQYF. CDR3 bases: TGTGCCAGCGGAGAACCTTTAGCGGGAGTCCACGAGCAGTACTTC. The chain carries TRBV28 and TRBJ2-7; the match to TRBD2 covers 9 bases. J was trimmed by 5 bases and V by 8 bases; bases with no gene match: 13. In germline, CDR1 is MDHEN, CDR2 SYDVKM. This CDR3 contains 15 residues.

This rearrangement joins TRBV5-1 to TRBJ2-5; a weak D match, TRBD2 (5 bases). The CDR3 sequence is 17 residues long. The V gene's germline CDR1 is SGHRS and CDR2 YFSETQ. V lost 0 bases, J lost 2 bases, and 17 bases lay in between. The chain's CDR3 is CASSLGSTTRGQETQYF. For the CDR3, the DNA is TGCGCCAGCAGCTTGGGTTCCACGACCCGGGGTCAAGAGACCCAGTACTTC.

This chain uses TRBV19 with TRBJ2-3, with 9 bases aligning to TRBD1. Germline V gene data show CDR1 as LNHDA and CDR2 as SQIVND (reference sequence). The V segment lost 11 bases and the J segment 1 base; nucleotides outside the gene matches: 4. The CDR3 has 13 amino acids. The CDR3, as DNA: TGTGCCGTCCGGGACAGGGGCACAGATACGCAGTATTTT. Translated, it gives CAVRDRGTDTQYF.

The rearrangement joins TRBV10-3 to TRBJ2-7; the match to TRBD2 covers 8 bases. The germline gives CDR1 ENHRY, CDR2 SYGVKD. Trimming cost V 6 bases and J 7 bases; bases outside gene matches: 8. The CDR3 has 13 amino acids. CDR3 region: CAISGGAGNEQYF. The DNA of the CDR3 is TGTGCCATCAGCGGGGGGGCCGGCAATGAGCAGTACTTC.